The 30 T cell receptor beta chains presented below share a single source sample, sequenced in a study of control samples from healthy donors and cancer patients (dated by TCRdb to between 2020 and 2021). Library construction relied on the immunoSEQ multiplex PCR assay. TCRdb took this table from immuneACCESS and kept in-frame rearrangements with V and J called. Such tables lack part of the clones; where checked against another copy, unresolved V genes explain under half of the gap, and the rest is unexplained. The sample contains around 150,000 clones, 96% of them found a single time. In total, the top ten clones hold approximately 0.93% of the sample. What was sequenced was blood. These receptors all stem from a woman between 25 and 40 years old in good health.

This chain links TRBV19 with TRBJ1-2; weak D call: TRBD1 (5 bases). Germline assignment: CDR1 LNHDA and CDR2 SQIVND (reference sequence). The CDR3 loop spans 14 amino acids. The V gene lost 1 base and the J gene lost 6 bases, with 12 bases spanning the gap. The CDR3 sequence is CASSIGKGSDGYTF. The CDR3 region has the DNA TGTGCCAGTAGTATAGGAAAGGGGTCGGATGGCTACACCTTC.

V is TRBV10-3 and J is TRBJ1-5; D call uncertain. Germline V gives CDR1 ENHRY, CDR2 SYGVKD. The CDR3 covers 13 residues. V was shortened by 0 bases and J by 4 bases, with 4 bases between the two germline ends. CDR3 sequence reads: CAISESNNQPQHF. In DNA form, the CDR3 reads TGTGCCATCAGTGAGTCGAATAATCAGCCCCAGCATTTT.

The gene calls are TRBV19 and TRBJ2-5, with 9 bases lining up with TRBD2. V lost 4 bases and J lost 2; bases outside the gene matches: 2. The CDR3 runs to 14 residues. The germline CDR1 and CDR2 sequences are LNHDA and SQIVND (reference sequence). The CDR3 loop is CASSTSGVQETQYF. The CDR3, as DNA: TGTGCCAGTAGTACTAGCGGGGTACAAGAGACCCAGTACTTC.

The chain couples TRBV6-5 to TRBJ1-6; maybe TRBD1 (5 bases). The germline CDR1 and CDR2 sequences are MNHEY and SVGAGI. The CDR3 is made up of 14 amino acids. V gave up 6 bases and J gave up 7 bases, with 13 bases separating them. CDR3 sequence: CASRGPRENSPLHF. For the CDR3, the DNA is TGTGCCAGCAGGGGGCCCAGGGAGAATTCACCCCTCCACTTT.

This sequence joins TRBV4-1 and TRBJ1-1, with D possibly being TRBD1 (5 bases). The ends were cut back, 8 bases at V and 1 base at J, with 17 bases in the middle. The CDR3 has 15 amino acids. Germline assignment: CDR1 MGHRA and CDR2 YSYEKL. CDR3 coding DNA: TGCGCCAGCCGCAAGGGGCTTCTACCGAACACTGAAGCTTTCTTT. The encoded protein is CASRKGLLPNTEAFF.

The rearrangement uses TRBV5-4 and TRBJ1-1, with D perhaps matching TRBD1 (6 bases). The germline V gene has CDR1 SGHNT and CDR2 YYREEE (reference sequence). V lost 4 bases and J 11 bases, leaving 15 bases between the germline ends. There are 12 residues in the CDR3. Here the CDR3 reads CASSHRRGEAFF. The CDR3 DNA sequence: TGTGCCAGCAGCCACCGTAGGGGGGAGGCTTTCTTT.

The rearrangement uses TRBV28 and TRBJ2-7, with D possibly being TRBD2 (6 bases). Germline V gives CDR1 MDHEN, CDR2 SYDVKM. The CDR3 consists of 13 residues. V lost 9 bases to trimming and J lost 0 bases, with 12 bases between them. DNA of the CDR3: TGTGCCAGTCGGGGGTACCGCTCCTACGAGCAGTACTTC. Translation: CASRGYRSYEQYF.

V usage is TRBV6-6 and J usage is TRBJ1-6; no firm D call. The CDR3 sequence is 13 residues long. The germline gives CDR1 MNHNY, CDR2 SVGAGI (reference sequence). V was clipped by 0 bases and J by 8 bases, with 5 bases between them. Here the CDR3 DNA reads TGTGCCAGCAGTTACTCGGACGATTCACCCCTCCACTTT. It codes for CASSYSDDSPLHF.

This chain joins TRBV29-1 and TRBJ1-1; D unclear. This CDR3 is 14 amino acids long. Germline V gene data show CDR1 as SQVTM and CDR2 as ANQGSEA. Trimming cost V 0 bases and J 0 bases, with 8 bases left between them. CDR3 nucleotide sequence: TGCAGCGTTGAAGAGGAGGGCATGAACACTGAAGCTTTCTTT. As protein: CSVEEEGMNTEAFF.

V usage is TRBV6-5 and J usage is TRBJ1-5, with D tentatively TRBD1 (6 bases). The germline V gene encodes CDR1 MNHEY and CDR2 SVGAGI. CDR3 length equals 15 residues. With 5 bases removed from V and 0 bases from J, the gap between germline ends came to 11 bases. The chain's CDR3 is CASSRHRDSNQPQHF. As DNA, the CDR3 is TGTGCCAGCAGTCGACACAGGGATAGCAATCAGCCCCAGCATTTT.

This chain links TRBV19 with TRBJ2-1, with 12 bases matching TRBD2. With 5 bases clipped from V and 5 bases from J, the junction kept 13 bases outside the gene matches. From germline, CDR1 is LNHDA and CDR2 SQIVND (reference sequence). CDR3 size: 18 residues. This chain's CDR3 is CASSPPRLAGERDNEQFF. The CDR3 coding sequence is TGTGCCAGTAGTCCTCCCCGACTAGCGGGAGAAAGAGACAATGAGCAGTTCTTC.

This rearrangement joins TRBV11-1 to TRBJ2-2, with 13 bases aligning to TRBD2. V shed 5 bases, J shed 4 bases, and the junction held 4 bases outside the gene matches. Per the germline V gene, CDR1 is SGHAT and CDR2 is FQDESV (reference sequence). The CDR3 is 16 residues long. The CDR3 nucleotides are TGTGCCAGCAGCACGAGACTAGCGGGAGGCACCGGGGAGCTGTTTTTT. It specifies CASSTRLAGGTGELFF.

The chain uses TRBV27 and TRBJ2-1; 7 bases line up with TRBD2. The CDR3 sequence is 16 residues long. CDR1 MNHEY and CDR2 SMNVEV come from the germline V gene (reference sequence). With V trimmed by 5 bases and J by 7 bases, 14 bases remained unmatched. The CDR3 DNA reads TGTGCCAGCAGTCCGTGGACTTCCGGGGGGTTTAATGAGCAGTTCTTC. It yields the protein CASSPWTSGGFNEQFF.

The chain is built from TRBV5-1 and TRBJ1-1; D gene uncertain. The CDR3 covers 14 residues. Germline lookup yields CDR1 SGHRS and CDR2 YFSETQ. V was clipped by 4 bases and J by 0 bases, with 10 bases between them. CDR3 DNA: TGCGCCAGCAGCGCCGGGTCCTTGAACACTGAAGCTTTCTTT. As protein: CASSAGSLNTEAFF.

J is TRBJ1-5 and V is TRBV19; the D is unclear. The CDR3 length is 15 residues. Germline CDR1 is LNHDA and CDR2 is SQIVND (reference sequence). Trimming removed 5 bases from V and 0 bases from J, with 11 bases in between. This CDR3 reads CASSEREFSNQPQHF. In DNA, the CDR3 is TGTGCCAGTAGTGAAAGGGAGTTTAGCAATCAGCCCCAGCATTTT.

V gene TRBV29-1 combines with J gene TRBJ2-1; weak D call: TRBD2 (6 bases). Germline CDR1 is SQVTM and CDR2 is ANQGSEA. Trimming took 5 bases from V and 5 from J, leaving 13 bases between them. The CDR3 extends over 13 amino acids. The CDR3 spells CSVSGTGDNEQFF. The CDR3 nucleotides read TGCAGCGTTTCCGGGACTGGGGACAATGAGCAGTTCTTC.

The CDR3 coding sequence is TGTGCCAGCAGCTCAGCTCTGGTGGGCGGGCAGTACTTC. It encodes CASSSALVGGQYF. This chain joins TRBV7-9 and TRBJ2-7; no clear D. Germline V gene sequence: CDR1 SEHNR, CDR2 FQNEAQ (reference sequence). This CDR3 contains 13 residues. V lost 4 bases, J lost 9 bases, and 16 bases lay in between.

This clone was observed a handful of times. Within the sample, other DNA sequences also encode this same CDR3. V usage is TRBV11-3 and J usage is TRBJ2-3; D call uncertain. In germline, CDR1 is SGHNT, CDR2 YENEEA. V was shortened by 1 base and J by 0 bases, with 5 bases between the two germline ends. The length of the CDR3 is 14 residues. The CDR3 here is CASSLGASTDTQYF. In nucleotides, the CDR3 is TGTGCCAGCAGCTTAGGTGCCAGCACAGATACGCAGTATTTT.

The chain joins TRBV3-1 (or the pseudogene TRBV3-2) to TRBJ1-5; TRBD1 might be the D (6 bases). The length of the CDR3 is 15 residues. Germline V CDR1 and CDR2: LGHDT, YNNKEL (reference sequence). V was pared by 0 bases and J by 7 bases, with 13 bases between. The CDR3 sequence is CASSQDARGGQPQHF. CDR3 DNA: TGTGCCAGCAGCCAAGACGCCAGGGGAGGCCAGCCCCAGCATTTT.

This clone was detected a few times. The chain carries TRBV6-2 or TRBV6-3 and TRBJ2-7; 9 bases fit TRBD1. V trimming: 5 bases; J trimming: 3 bases; junction bases outside the gene matches: 5. Germline CDR1 MNHEY, CDR2 SVGEGT. This CDR3 comprises 14 residues. For the CDR3, the DNA is TGTGCCAGCAGTCAGGACAGGGGATTCTACGAGCAGTACTTC. The encoded protein is CASSQDRGFYEQYF.

The chain uses TRBV28 and TRBJ2-7; TRBD1 aligns across 7 bases. V lost 2 bases and J lost 3; bases outside the gene matches: 7. The length of the CDR3 is 15 residues. Germline assignment: CDR1 MDHEN and CDR2 SYDVKM. Written as DNA, the CDR3 is TGTGCCAGCAGTTTAACCCCCCGACAGGGCTACGAGCAGTACTTC. Translation: CASSLTPRQGYEQYF.

The CDR3 DNA is TGTGCCTGGAGTGTGGGCACTGATCAGCCCCAGCATTTT. It codes for CAWSVGTDQPQHF. The chain recombines TRBV30 with TRBJ1-5; D call uncertain. Germline V gene lookup returns CDR1 GTSNPN and CDR2 SVGIG (reference sequence). V was shortened by 0 bases and J by 5 bases, with 8 bases between the two germline ends. This CDR3 is built from 13 residues.

The chain employs TRBV9 and TRBJ2-2; no clear D. V was trimmed by 3 bases and J by 2 bases, leaving 8 bases between them. Germline V CDR1 and CDR2: SGDLS, YYNGEE. CDR3 length: 14 amino acids. The CDR3 DNA reads TGTGCCAGCAGCGCGGACGGTAACACCGGGGAGCTGTTTTTT. Translation gives CASSADGNTGELFF.

The CDR3 protein is CASSTRDRGRERTEAFF. CDR3 bases: TGTGCCAGCAGCACCCGGGACAGGGGGCGAGAGAGAACTGAAGCTTTCTTT. The chain combines TRBV28 with TRBJ1-1; 12 bases are a match to TRBD1. V dropped 6 bases and J dropped 5; count of bases not matched to a gene: 13. CDR3 length equals 17 residues. Germline assignment: CDR1 MDHEN and CDR2 SYDVKM.

The chain uses TRBV19 and TRBJ2-7; 8 nucleotides line up with TRBD2. With 6 bases clipped from V and 3 bases from J, the junction kept 10 bases outside the gene matches. The CDR3 is made up of 15 amino acids. Germline CDR1 and CDR2: LNHDA and SQIVND (reference sequence). The CDR3 sequence: CASSRAGTSHYEQYF. For the CDR3, the DNA is TGTGCCAGTAGCAGGGCCGGGACTAGTCACTACGAGCAGTACTTC.

The count of this clone is one. A read error may account for a junction end that differs from germline. The chain combines TRBV5-4 with TRBJ1-1; D remains ambiguous. This CDR3 is built from 13 residues. Germline CDR1 and CDR2: SGHNT and YYREEE (reference sequence). Here the CDR3 reads CASSLDSNTEAFF. The CDR3 nucleotides are TGTGCCAGCAGTTTGGATTCGAACACTGAAGCTTTCTTT.

A few counts support this clone. This chain uses TRBV18 with TRBJ2-7; tentatively, D is TRBD1 (6 bases). The germline V gene has CDR1 KGHSH and CDR2 LQKENI. The CDR3 has 12 amino acids. The germline V and J ends were trimmed by 5 bases and 5 bases, with 10 bases remaining between them. CDR3 in amino acids: CASSSNRDEQYF. The CDR3 DNA reads TGTGCCAGCTCATCAAACAGGGACGAGCAGTACTTC. Full variable domain (remainder filled in from reference TRBV18 and TRBJ2-7): NAGVMQNPRHLVRRRGQEARLRCSPMKGHSHVYWYRQLPEEGLKFMVYLQKENIIDESGMPKERFSAEFPKEGPSILRIQQVVRGDSAAYFCASSSNRDEQYFGPGTRLTVT.

V gene TRBV29-1 combines with J gene TRBJ2-7, with a weak D call TRBD1 (5 bases). The V gene lost 4 bases and the J gene lost 3 bases, with 16 bases spanning the gap. This CDR3 has 14 amino acids. CDR1 is SQVTM, CDR2 ANQGSEA, per germline. The CDR3 bases are TGCAGCGTTGTGGGGCCACCAAACTACTACGAGCAGTACTTC. This gives the protein CSVVGPPNYYEQYF.

This clone is a singleton in its sample. The same CDR3 arises from other DNA sequences in this sample as well. V gene TRBV9 combines with J gene TRBJ2-2; D gene ambiguous. Germline lookup yields CDR1 SGDLS and CDR2 YYNGEE. V lost 0 bases, J lost 5 bases, and 5 bases lay in between. There are 13 residues in the CDR3. The CDR3 nucleotides read TGTGCCAGCAGCGTAGCATTAACCGGGGAGCTGTTTTTT. It yields the protein CASSVALTGELFF.

The genes are TRBV6-6 and TRBJ1-4, with TRBD1 matching over 7 bases. V was pared by 6 bases and J by 0 bases, with 16 bases of the junction left unmatched. The CDR3 covers 19 residues. CDR1 and CDR2 (germline): MNHNY, SVGAGI (reference sequence). The CDR3 protein is CASRRLTGSEYTTNEKLFF. CDR3 DNA: TGTGCCAGCAGGCGACTGACAGGGAGCGAGTATACAACTAATGAAAAACTGTTTTTT.